What follows are 8 T cell receptor beta chains derived from one specimen sequenced in a study of T cell repertoires in cytomegalovirus infection. TCRdb re-analysed the reads in MiXCR, keeping a single row per CDR3 protein. Of roughly 190,000 distinct CDR3 sequences detected, approximately 9.6% appear once; the ten largest clones hold approximately 4.6%. Sequenced input: PBMCs. The receptors stem from a human donor in good health (CMV status not recorded). Some clones in this sample may be carry-over from other donors' samples.

This clonotype was found many times. V is TRBV7-6 and J is TRBJ2-5, with D perhaps matching TRBD2 (6 bases). V was shortened by 1 base and J by 5 bases, with 14 bases between the two germline ends. Germline CDR1 reads SGHVS; CDR2 reads FNYEAQ. CDR3 length: 15 amino acids. CDR3 sequence (DNA): TGTGCCAGCAGCTTAGAATCTGGGACTTGGGAGACCCAGTACTTC. It yields the protein CASSLESGTWETQYF.

In this sample, this clonotype is medium-sized. This chain joins TRBV7-2 and TRBJ2-2; D call uncertain. Germline V gene lookup returns CDR1 SGHTA and CDR2 FQGNSA. Trimming took 4 bases from V and 2 from J, leaving 8 bases between them. The CDR3 covers 14 residues. The DNA of the CDR3 is TGTGCCAGCAGCTCGAAAACTAACACCGGGGAGCTGTTTTTT. Protein product: CASSSKTNTGELFF.

This clonotype was observed many times. J is TRBJ2-1 and V is TRBV7-2; 11 bases align to TRBD2. Unmatched junction bases numbered 2, after V lost 2 bases and J lost 5 bases. The CDR3 spans 15 residues. Per the germline V gene, CDR1 is SGHTA and CDR2 is FQGNSA. This CDR3 is CASSLTTSGDNEQFF. CDR3 coding DNA: TGTGCCAGCAGCTTAACGACTAGCGGGGACAATGAGCAGTTCTTC.

The gene calls are TRBV6-2 or TRBV6-3 and TRBJ1-4, with D tentatively TRBD1 (6 bases). Between the trimmed V and J ends, which lost 10 bases and 5 bases, there was a span of 14 bases. The CDR3 has 13 amino acids. Germline CDR1 is MNHEY and CDR2 is SVGEGT. The CDR3 loop reads CATNDRLNEKLFF. The CDR3, as DNA: TGTGCCACCAACGACAGGTTGAATGAAAAACTGTTTTTT.

This clonotype was seen at least ten times. This chain joins TRBV12-3 or TRBV12-4 and TRBJ2-6; D gene unclear. There are 15 residues in the CDR3. Trimming took off 3 bases at V and 4 bases at J, with 10 bases between the two ends. CDR3 amino acids: CASSFVGSGANVLTF. DNA for the CDR3: TGTGCCAGCAGTTTCGTTGGGTCCGGGGCCAACGTCCTGACTTTC.

The table lists this clonotype with many counts. V is TRBV7-2 and J is TRBJ1-2; 7 positions match TRBD1. This CDR3 has 13 amino acids. V was pared by 1 base and J by 7 bases, with 3 bases of the junction left unmatched. Germline V CDR1 and CDR2: SGHTA, FQGNSA. CDR3 amino acids: CASSLGQGSGYTF. The CDR3 DNA reads TGTGCCAGCAGCTTAGGACAGGGCTCTGGCTACACCTTC.

At least ten counts were recorded for this clonotype. This chain connects TRBV7-9 to TRBJ1-1; TRBD1 agrees at 9 bases. After removal of 4 bases from V and 6 bases from J, the junction contained 6 bases not matched to a gene. The germline CDR1 and CDR2 sequences are SEHNR and FQNEAQ (reference sequence). The CDR3 length is 14 residues. Here the CDR3 DNA reads TGTGCCAGCAGCTCGACCGACAGGGGGGCTGAAGCTTTCTTT. Its translation is CASSSTDRGAEAFF.

In this sample, this clonotype turned up many times. This sequence joins TRBV10-3 and TRBJ2-7, with D hard to call. This CDR3 region has 15 residues. CDR1 ENHRY and CDR2 SYGVKD come from the germline V gene. V dropped 0 bases and J dropped 3 bases, with 12 bases sitting between them. The CDR3, as DNA: TGTGCCATCAGTGAGTCCTATGGGCAGAACTACGAGCAGTACTTC. It is translated as CAISESYGQNYEQYF.